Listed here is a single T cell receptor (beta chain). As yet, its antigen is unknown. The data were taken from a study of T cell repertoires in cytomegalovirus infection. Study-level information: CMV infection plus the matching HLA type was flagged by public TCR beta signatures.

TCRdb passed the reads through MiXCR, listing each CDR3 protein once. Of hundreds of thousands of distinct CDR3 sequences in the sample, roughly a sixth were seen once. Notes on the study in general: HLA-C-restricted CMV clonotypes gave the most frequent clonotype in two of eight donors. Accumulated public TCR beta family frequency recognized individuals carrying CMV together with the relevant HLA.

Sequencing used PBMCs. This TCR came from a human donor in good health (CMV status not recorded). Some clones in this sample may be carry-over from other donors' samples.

The DNA for the CDR3 is TGTGCCAGCAGTTTAGAGCAGTTACTAGGCACAGATACGCAGTATTTT. This encodes CASSLEQLLGTDTQYF. V is TRBV12-3 or TRBV12-4 and J is TRBJ2-3; D may be TRBD2 (5 bases). This CDR3 has 16 residues. The V gene lost 1 base and the J gene lost 1 base, with 12 bases spanning the gap.